These 6 T cell receptor beta chains share one sample of origin, sequenced in a study of long-term antiretroviral therapy in people with HIV. Running of the v3.0 immunoSEQ assay took place at survey level. Assay used: immunoSEQ multiplex PCR; TCRdb lists only in-frame clones, some missing. The table has 15,000 to 20,000 clones, under 85% seen once. The input for sequencing was unsorted PBMCs, taken 2.3 years after starting antiretroviral therapy. The receptors shown here come from a woman in her thirties or forties with HIV.

V gene TRBV5-1 combines with J gene TRBJ2-1; possible D gene TRBD2, 6 bases. With 0 bases removed from V and 4 bases from J, the gap between germline ends came to 11 bases. Germline lookup yields CDR1 SGHRS and CDR2 YFSETQ. This CDR3 contains 15 residues. CDR3 DNA sequence: TGCGCCAGCAGCTTGGGCGGGGTCGGGTACAATGAGCAGTTCTTC. Translated: CASSLGGVGYNEQFF.

This chain joins TRBV11-2 and TRBJ2-7; a possible D gene is TRBD2 (6 bases). Germline CDR1 is SGHAT and CDR2 is FQNNGV. The V gene lost 3 bases and the J gene lost 7 bases, with 13 bases spanning the gap. The CDR3 extends over 13 amino acids. CDR3 DNA sequence: TGTGCCAGCAGCTTCGGTAGCGGAATAGAGCAGTACTTC. It is translated as CASSFGSGIEQYF.

V and J are TRBV12-5 and TRBJ1-5, with D perhaps TRBD1 (5 bases). Germline values: CDR1 LGHNT, CDR2 FRNRAP. V was cut by 7 bases and J by 4 bases, with 14 bases left in between. CDR3 size: 14 residues. The CDR3 bases are TGTGCTAGTGCCGAGGGGTGGAGGAATCAGCCCCAGCATTTT. Translating gives CASAEGWRNQPQHF.

The chain couples TRBV5-1 to TRBJ2-3; tentatively, D is TRBD2 (7 bases). The germline gives CDR1 SGHRS, CDR2 YFSETQ. Deletions cut 2 bases from V and 1 base from J, with 14 bases between. CDR3 size: 16 residues. CDR3 loop: CASSLGRDIRTDTQYF. In nucleotides, the CDR3 is TGCGCCAGCAGCTTAGGGAGGGACATTCGCACAGATACGCAGTATTTT.

V usage is TRBV6-6 and J usage is TRBJ1-1; a weak D match, TRBD1 (5 bases). Trimming stripped 1 base from V and 10 bases from J, with 16 bases between. CDR1 and CDR2 from the germline V gene are MNHNY and SVGAGI (reference sequence). The CDR3 runs to 14 residues. The CDR3: CASSYWQGEVGAFF. Written as DNA, the CDR3 is TGTGCCAGCAGTTACTGGCAGGGCGAAGTCGGAGCTTTCTTT.

The chain employs TRBV7-9 and TRBJ2-1; tentative D call: TRBD2 (5 bases). V lost 6 bases, J lost 2 bases, and 11 bases lay in between. Germline V gene data show CDR1 as SEHNR and CDR2 as FQNEAQ (reference sequence). This CDR3 is 14 amino acids long. CDR3 DNA sequence: TGTGCCAGCAGTTGGGCGGGCCCCTACAATGAGCAGTTCTTC. Protein product: CASSWAGPYNEQFF.